This TCR beta chain derives from a study of blood T cells in healthy people across ages. Study observations and caveats: Naive T cell percentage showed a strong correlation with the diversity of TCR beta. The long-lived group displayed more naive CD4+ cells, plus higher diversity, than the aged donors did. Total diversity from one million sequenced T cells was likely underestimated.

It was with a sample-barcoded 5' primer and a J-beta primer mix that a second PCR of about 6 to 11 cycles was run. TCRdb re-called the 5' RACE reads through MiXCR, storing one row per CDR3 protein. The repertoire holds roughly 2 million distinct CDR3 sequences, with 40% to 55% as singletons. A word on this clonotype: Its antigen is not identified.

This CDR3 is 14 amino acids long. CDR1 is LGHDT and CDR2 is YNNKEL in the germline V gene (reference sequence). Deletions cut 3 bases from V and 7 bases from J, with 10 bases between. This chain uses TRBV3-1 with TRBJ1-6; D is ambiguous. Sequenced: blood. This TCR was recovered from a woman in her 40s in good health. DNA of the CDR3: TGTGCCAGCAGCCAGCTGGTGCCAAATTCACCCCTCCACTTT. Protein sequence: CASSQLVPNSPLHF. The complete variable domain, with remaining parts taken from reference TRBV3-1 and TRBJ1-6, reads DTAVSQTPKYLVTQMGNDKSIKCEQNLGHDTMYWYKQDSKKFLKIMFSYNNKELIINETVPNRFSPKSPDKAHLNLHINSLELGDSAVYFCASSQLVPNSPLHFGNGTRLTVT.